This T cell receptor (beta chain) derives from a study of radiation and T cells in renal cell carcinoma (dated by TCRdb to 2020 to 2022). At the level of the whole study: The samples were drawn from a clinical trial, where primary renal cell carcinomas were treated with 15 Gy of stereotactic body radiation therapy and then removed by nephrectomy 4 weeks afterward. In total, 50 to 60 samples underwent TCR beta sequencing: 25 or so tumors plus 27 peripheral blood samples. Across all 53 samples, several million unique CDR3 nucleotide sequences encoding around 2.8 million unique CDR3 amino acid sequences were identified.

The time point label on this specimen signifies: blood 2 weeks post-SBRT. What the treatment or condition label conveys for this sample: 15 Gy SBRT to primary tumor, nephrectomy 4 weeks later. To follow tumor-enriched clonotypes, serial peripheral blood was collected from radiation-treated patients at baseline and at 2 weeks and 4 weeks after SBRT. All patients had renal cell carcinoma with clear cell pathology. Genomic DNA for TCR sequencing was prepared using the QIAamp DNA Blood Mini Kit (Qiagen). The analyses included just those samples that passed every quality control check. The paper's findings and limits, for the study overall: An increase in top tumor clonotypes in blood was observed from baseline to 2 weeks post-radiation, followed by contraction by 4 weeks, which was taken to suggest transient expansion of tumor-resident clones. Blood repertoire dynamics were not followed beyond 4 weeks after treatment. Effects of radiation dose or scheduling on the TCR repertoire could not be addressed with the single-armed trial design. Because pretreatment tumor biopsies were not available, the study could not determine whether clonotypes were already present within the tumor at baseline.

Worth noting for this clone: It lacks a known antigen. No per-base quality is available; no much larger clone lies one base away.

TCR beta libraries were generated from genomic DNA with the immunoSEQ kit, following the manufacturer's recommendations. To prepare libraries, a first multiplex PCR with proprietary primers was run, followed by a second PCR that added unique barcodes, and a bead cleanup was done after each round. A kit-provided positive control reaction and a negative control reaction were included in every sample batch. The final libraries underwent checking on an Agilent 4200 TapeStation D1000 ScreenTape, volumetric pooling, and quantification by qPCR. Sequencing was performed on an Illumina NextSeq500 using a MidOutput 150-cycle cartridge, with 156 Read1 cycles, 15 Index1 cycles, and the kit custom primers. The pooled library was loaded at around 1 pM, and roughly 18% PhiX control was spiked in. The authors processed their data as follows. The vendor-processed data were analyzed in R, and a clonotype was defined as all T cells that share the same CDR3 nucleotide sequence. For clone abundance analyses, frequencies were normalized to the 10,000 most abundant clones per sample. Public T cell clones, which averaged fewer than five per sample, were excluded before analysis. A difference in abundance of at least 32-fold between compartments was used to define tumor-enriched and baseline blood-enriched clonotypes. A beta-binomial differential abundance model was used to identify clonotypes that were expanded or contracted between blood time points. Tumor-blood repertoire similarity was measured with the Baroni-Urbani and Buser coefficient, and groups were compared using two-tailed Wilcoxon tests in R. In its TCRdb copy, this immuneACCESS table keeps in-frame sequences only and misses some clones. Where compared with another copy, unresolved V genes explain less than half of these, and the others have no known cause. That table supplies the V and J calls and clone size; D and trimming were determined from the DNA. In this sample the table shows tens of thousands of clones, around 81% of which occur a single time. The ten largest clones represent about 7% of the sample.

Relative to germline, V is 6 bases shorter and J is 5 bases shorter, with 16 bases between their ends. The CDR3 holds 14 amino acids from the cysteine to the phenylalanine. The DNA shown is the 42-base CDR3, in frame from base 1. The germline V gene encodes CDR1 SGHTA and CDR2 FQGTGA. The chain couples TRBV7-3 to TRBJ1-1, with TRBD1 perhaps the D gene, on 5 matching bases. The specimen comprised blood, sampled from a patient whose treatment included radiotherapy and nephrectomy. The receptor was isolated from a man aged 55-75 years with renal cell carcinoma. The CDR3 region reads CASSSTSGRTEAFF. In nucleotide form, the sequence is TGTGCCAGCAGTTCTACCTCAGGGAGGACTGAAGCTTTCTTT.